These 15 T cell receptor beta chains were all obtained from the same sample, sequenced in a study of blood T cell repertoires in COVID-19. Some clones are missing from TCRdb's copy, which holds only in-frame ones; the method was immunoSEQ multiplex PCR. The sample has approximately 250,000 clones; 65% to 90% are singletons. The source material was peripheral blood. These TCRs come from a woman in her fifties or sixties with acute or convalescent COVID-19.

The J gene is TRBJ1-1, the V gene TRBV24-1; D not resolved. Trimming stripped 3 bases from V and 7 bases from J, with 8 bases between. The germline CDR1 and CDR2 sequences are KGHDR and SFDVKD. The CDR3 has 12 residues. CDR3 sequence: CATSDAYDEAFF. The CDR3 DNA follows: TGTGCCACCAGTGATGCCTATGATGAAGCTTTCTTT.

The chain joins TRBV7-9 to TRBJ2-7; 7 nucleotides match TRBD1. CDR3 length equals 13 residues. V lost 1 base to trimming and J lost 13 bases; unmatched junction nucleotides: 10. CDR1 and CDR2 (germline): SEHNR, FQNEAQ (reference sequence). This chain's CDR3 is CASSLETGTFPYF. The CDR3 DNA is TGTGCCAGCAGCTTAGAGACAGGGACGTTCCCCTACTTC.

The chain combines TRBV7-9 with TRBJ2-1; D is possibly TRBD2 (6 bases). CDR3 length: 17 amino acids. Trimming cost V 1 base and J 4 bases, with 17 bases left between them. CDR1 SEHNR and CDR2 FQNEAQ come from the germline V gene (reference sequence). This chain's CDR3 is CASSLGTSSLRYNEQFF. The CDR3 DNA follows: TGTGCCAGCAGCTTAGGAACTAGCTCTCTAAGATACAATGAGCAGTTCTTC.

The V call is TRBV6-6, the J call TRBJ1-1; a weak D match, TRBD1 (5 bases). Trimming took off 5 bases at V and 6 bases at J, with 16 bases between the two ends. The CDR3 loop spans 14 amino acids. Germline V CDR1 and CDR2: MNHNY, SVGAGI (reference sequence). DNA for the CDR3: TGTGCCAGCAGTCCCCCGCGGGACGGCCCTGAAGCTTTCTTT. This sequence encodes CASSPPRDGPEAFF.

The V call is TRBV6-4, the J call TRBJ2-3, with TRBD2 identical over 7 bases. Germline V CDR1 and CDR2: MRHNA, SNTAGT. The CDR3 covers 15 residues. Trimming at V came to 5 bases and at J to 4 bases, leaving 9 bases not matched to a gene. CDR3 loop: CASSHSGGSSDTQYF. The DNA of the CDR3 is TGTGCCAGCAGTCATTCGGGCGGGAGCTCAGATACGCAGTATTTT.

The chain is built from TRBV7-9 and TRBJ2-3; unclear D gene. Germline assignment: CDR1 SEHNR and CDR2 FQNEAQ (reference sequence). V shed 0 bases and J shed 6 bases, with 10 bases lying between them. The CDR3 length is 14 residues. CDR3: CASSLAHSPDTQYF. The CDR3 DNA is TGTGCCAGCAGCTTAGCGCACAGTCCCGATACGCAGTATTTT.

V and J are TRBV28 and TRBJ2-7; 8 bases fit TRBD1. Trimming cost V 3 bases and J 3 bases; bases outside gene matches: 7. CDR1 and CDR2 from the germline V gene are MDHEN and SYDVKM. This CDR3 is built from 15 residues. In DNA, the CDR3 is TGTGCCAGCAGTTTGTTCGGACAGGGCGGCTACGAGCAGTACTTC. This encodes CASSLFGQGGYEQYF.

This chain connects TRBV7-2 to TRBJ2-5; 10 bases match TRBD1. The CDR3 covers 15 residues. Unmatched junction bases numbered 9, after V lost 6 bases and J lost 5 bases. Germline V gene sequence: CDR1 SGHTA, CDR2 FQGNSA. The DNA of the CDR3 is TGTGCCAGCAGGCAAGACAGGGGGCGCGTGGAGACCCAGTACTTC. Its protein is CASRQDRGRVETQYF.

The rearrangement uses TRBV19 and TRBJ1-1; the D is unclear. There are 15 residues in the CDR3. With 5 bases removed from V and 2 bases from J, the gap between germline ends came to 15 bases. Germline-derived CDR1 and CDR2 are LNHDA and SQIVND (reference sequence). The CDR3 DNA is TGTGCCAGTAGTGCCCGACCGGGGTCTAACACTGAAGCTTTCTTT. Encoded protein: CASSARPGSNTEAFF.

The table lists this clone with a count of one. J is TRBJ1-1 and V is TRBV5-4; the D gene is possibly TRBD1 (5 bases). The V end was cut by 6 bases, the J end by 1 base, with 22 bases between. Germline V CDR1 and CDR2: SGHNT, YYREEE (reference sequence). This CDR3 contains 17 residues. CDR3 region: CASNPMGEASANTEAFF. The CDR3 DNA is TGTGCCAGCAACCCGATGGGGGAGGCGTCCGCGAACACTGAAGCTTTCTTT.

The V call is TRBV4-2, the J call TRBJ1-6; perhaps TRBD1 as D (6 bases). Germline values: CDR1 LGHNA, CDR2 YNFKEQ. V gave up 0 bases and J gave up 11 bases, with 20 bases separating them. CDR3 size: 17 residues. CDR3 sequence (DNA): TGTGCCAGCAGCCAAGAGTCCGGGACAAAACTGGTGACACCCCTCCACTTT. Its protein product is CASSQESGTKLVTPLHF.

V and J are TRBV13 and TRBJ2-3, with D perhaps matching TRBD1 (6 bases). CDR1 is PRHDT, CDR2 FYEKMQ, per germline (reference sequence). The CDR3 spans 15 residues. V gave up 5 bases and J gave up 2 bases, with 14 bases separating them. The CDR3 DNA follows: TGTGCCAGCAGCGGATCCAGGGGAAACACAGATACGCAGTATTTT. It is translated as CASSGSRGNTDTQYF.

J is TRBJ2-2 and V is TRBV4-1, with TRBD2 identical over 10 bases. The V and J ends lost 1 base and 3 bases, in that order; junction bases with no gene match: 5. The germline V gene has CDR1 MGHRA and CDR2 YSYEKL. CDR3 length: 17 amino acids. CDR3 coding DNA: TGCGCCAGCAGCCAAGGATCAGCGGGAGGGGACACCGGGGAGCTGTTTTTT. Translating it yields CASSQGSAGGDTGELFF.

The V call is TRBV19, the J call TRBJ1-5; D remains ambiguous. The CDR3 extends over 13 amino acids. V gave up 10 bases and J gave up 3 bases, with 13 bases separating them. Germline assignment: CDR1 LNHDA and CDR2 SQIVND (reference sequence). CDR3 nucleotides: TGTGCCACCAACCGGGGAGTCAATCAGCCCCAGCATTTT. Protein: CATNRGVNQPQHF.

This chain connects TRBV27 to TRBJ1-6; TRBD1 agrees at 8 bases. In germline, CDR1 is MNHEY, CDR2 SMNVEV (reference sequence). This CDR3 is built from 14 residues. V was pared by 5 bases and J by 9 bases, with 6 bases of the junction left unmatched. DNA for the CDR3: TGTGCCAGCAGTCCAAGACAGGGGAGTTCACCCCTCCACTTT. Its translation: CASSPRQGSSPLHF.